The following is a T cell receptor beta chain sequence with its context. One junction end disagrees with the germline gene, perhaps due to a read error. The length of the CDR3 is 17 residues. Germline V lookup: CDR1 SGHAT, CDR2 FQNNGV. This specimen belongs to a study of tumor-infiltrating lymphocytes in glioblastoma multiforme. Three nested ARM-PCR rounds with V-beta and C-beta primers built TCRB libraries. TCRdb reprocessed the multiplex PCR reads via MiXCR and lists one record per CDR3 protein. The sample lists some 15,000 distinct CDR3 sequences, about 69% occurring once. The chain uses TRBV11-2 and TRBJ2-2; either TRBD1 or TRBD2 may supply D (5 bases each). Sequencing was performed on brain tumor tissue. The TCR sequence derives from a male donor with glioblastoma. CDR3 nucleotide sequence: TGTGTCAGTAGCTCGAGGGTTCAGGGTCAGAACACCGGGGAGCTGTTGTTT. It translates to CVSSSRVQGQNTGELLF. The entire variable domain, with the rest obtained from reference TRBV11-2 and TRBJ2-2, is as follows: EAGVAQSPRYKIIEKRQSVAFWCNPISGHATLYWYQQILGQGPKLLIQFQNNGVVDDSQLPKDRFSAERLKGVDSTLKIQPAKLEDSAVYLCVSSSRVQGQNTGELLFGEGSRLTVL.